These T cell receptor beta chains were read from a single sample in a study of T-cell reconstitution after alpha-beta-depleted transplantation in children. TCRdb used MiXCR to reprocess the PCR reads, holding one entry per CDR3 protein. The data show 500,000 to 600,000 distinct CDR3 sequences, with approximately 20% seen just once and approximately 3% held by the top ten. The sequences come from PBMCs from the stem cell graft donor, collected from the stem cell graft. The receptors derive from a human donor who donated a stem cell graft to a child with acute lymphoblastic leukemia. Each CDR3 is given with its conserved first and last residue. D genes are given only for firm matches. Part of the rows lack a size; the others show once, few, many or a class for expanded clones.

TRBJ1-6,-,few,TRBV9,TGTGCCAGCAGCGCCGCCGGGGGCTATAATTCACCCCTCCACTTT,CASSAAGGYNSPLHF
TRBJ1-2,TRBD1,few,TRBV3-1,TGTGCCAGCAGCCTAAGCCGGACAGGGAATATCGATGGCTACACCTTC,CASSLSRTGNIDGYTF
TRBJ2-7,-,few,TRBV6-1,TGTGCCAGCACCTGGGGGGGTTGGGGGACAGGACCCTACGAGCAGTACTTC,CASTWGGWGTGPYEQYF
TRBJ2-2,-,-,TRBV27,TGTGCCAGCAGTTTATTCCAGGGACGGGAGCTGTTTTTT,CASSLFQGRELFF
TRBJ2-1,-,-,TRBV10-2,TGCGCCAGCAGCGACAGGATGATGAGCAATGAGCAGTTCTTC,CASSDRMMSNEQFF
TRBJ2-3,TRBD2,-,TRBV27,TGTGCCAGCAGGCCCGCCGGGACTAGCAGGACAGATACGCAGTATTTT,CASRPAGTSRTDTQYF
TRBJ2-5,TRBD2,-,TRBV20-1,TGCAGTGCTAACCCCGGGGAGGGAGCCCAAGAGACCCAGTACTTC,CSANPGEGAQETQYF
TRBJ2-1,TRBD2,-,TRBV5-1,TGCGCCAGCAGCTTAGAAGCGGGAGATTACGAAGAGCAGTTCTTC,CASSLEAGDYEEQFF
TRBJ2-5,TRBD2,-,TRBV20-1,TGCAGTGCTAGAGCCCCTAGCGGGAGATTAGAGACCCAGTACTTC,CSARAPSGRLETQYF
TRBJ2-1,TRBD2,few,TRBV6-5,TGTGCCAGCAGTTACTCAACGGGGGGGGCCTACAATGAGCAGTTCTTC,CASSYSTGGAYNEQFF
TRBJ2-2,-,-,TRBV20-1,TGCAGTGCCCCTCGCCTAGATGACTTACCCACCGGGGAGCTGTTTTTT,CSAPRLDDLPTGELFF
TRBJ2-2,-,-,TRBV11-2,TGTGCCAGCAGCTCGGACAACGTGAACACCGGGGAGCTGTTTTTT,CASSSDNVNTGELFF
TRBJ1-4,-,-,TRBV29-1,TGCAGCGTTGATGCGGGTGAAAAACTGTTTTTT,CSVDAGEKLFF
TRBJ2-3,-,-,TRBV24-1,TGTGCCACCAGTGAACATGGATCCTCTAGCACAGATACGCAGTATTTT,CATSEHGSSSTDTQYF
TRBJ1-1,TRBD1,-,TRBV27,TGTGCCAGCAAAAATATGGGACAGGGGAAGACTGAAGCTTTCTTT,CASKNMGQGKTEAFF
TRBJ1-1,-,few,TRBV5-1,TGCGCCAGCAGCTTGGGAGGCGGGATCACTGAAGCTTTCTTT,CASSLGGGITEAFF
TRBJ2-2,TRBD1,-,TRBV6-1,TGTGCCAGCACTATGCGACAGGGGAACACCGGGGAGCTGTTTTTT,CASTMRQGNTGELFF
TRBJ1-1,TRBD1,few,TRBV10-2,TGCGCCAGCAGTGAGTCAGGCAGGGGGACCATGAACACTGAAGCTTTCTTT,CASSESGRGTMNTEAFF
TRBJ2-3,TRBD2,-,TRBV7-6,TGTGCCAGCAGCCCCATAGCGGGAGGGGGAGTAGATACGCAGTATTTT,CASSPIAGGGVDTQYF
TRBJ1-1,-,few,TRBV4-1,TGCGCCAGCAGCCTTAATAAACCCATGAACACTGAAGCTTTCTTT,CASSLNKPMNTEAFF
TRBJ1-5,TRBD1,-,TRBV6-2/TRBV6-3,TGTGCCAGCAGCCAGACAGGGGCCGCCAATCAGCCCCAGCATTTT,CASSQTGAANQPQHF
TRBJ2-7,-,few,TRBV2,TGTGCCAGCATAGAGACAGTAAGGTCCTCTTACGAGCAGTACTTC,CASIETVRSSYEQYF
TRBJ2-1,TRBD2,once,TRBV12-3/TRBV12-4,TGTGCCAGCACTAGACTGACTAGCCTCTACAATGAGCAGTTCTTC,CASTRLTSLYNEQFF
TRBJ1-1,TRBD1,-,TRBV4-1,TGCGCCAGCAGCCAAGATCTAGGAGGGGGCAACACTGAAGCTTTCTTT,CASSQDLGGGNTEAFF
TRBJ1-2,-,-,TRBV20-1,TGCAGTGCTAGTCTCGGTTCAGGCTACACCTTC,CSASLGSGYTF
TRBJ2-7,-,-,TRBV7-9,TGTGCCAGCAGCTTAGCGTCGACCCACGAGCAGTACTTC,CASSLASTHEQYF
TRBJ2-1,-,-,TRBV4-1,TGCGCCAGCAGCCAAGGTCTTATAGCGGTCTCCTACAATGAGCAGTTCTTC,CASSQGLIAVSYNEQFF
TRBJ1-2,-,few,TRBV12-3/TRBV12-4,TGTGCCAGCAGTTACGCAGGGAACCCACGGGACTATGGCTACACCTTC,CASSYAGNPRDYGYTF
TRBJ2-7,TRBD1,few,TRBV6-1,TGTGCCAGCAGTGACTTGGGACAGGGGAGTATAGAGCAGTACTTC,CASSDLGQGSIEQYF
TRBJ2-7,-,-,TRBV27,TGTGCCAGCAGCCCCATGGGGGGCGTCTCCTACGAGCAGTACTTC,CASSPMGGVSYEQYF
TRBJ2-5,TRBD1,few,TRBV11-2,TGTGCCAGCAGCTTAGACCCCGGGACAGCTAAAAAACCTGAAGAGACCCAGTACTTC,CASSLDPGTAKKPEETQYF
TRBJ2-1,-,-,TRBV10-2,TGCGCCAGCAGTGAGATGGTAGATGAGCAGTTCTTC,CASSEMVDEQFF
TRBJ2-7,TRBD1,-,TRBV7-8,TGTGCCAGCAGCGTAGTGACAGGGACCTACGAGCAGTACTTC,CASSVVTGTYEQYF
TRBJ1-5,TRBD1,-,TRBV27,TGTGCCAGCAGTAATACAGGGGTGCAGCCCCAGCATTTT,CASSNTGVQPQHF
TRBJ1-2,-,-,TRBV12-3/TRBV12-4,TGTGCCAGCAGTTTGTCTCTAGTTGGATATTTC,CASSLSLVGYF
TRBJ1-2,TRBD1,few,TRBV9,TGTGCCAGCAGCGCGGGGGACAGATACTATGGCTACACCTTC,CASSAGDRYYGYTF
TRBJ2-1,-,few,TRBV7-6,TGTGCCAGCAGCTTAGCGAACCCAGGCCGGCTCGACGATGAGCAGTTCTTC,CASSLANPGRLDDEQFF
TRBJ2-1,-,-,TRBV5-6,TGTGCCAGCAGCTTCCAACCATGGGGGCCTGAGCAGTTCTTC,CASSFQPWGPEQFF
TRBJ1-1,TRBD1,few,TRBV20-1,TGCAGTGCTAGGTCCCGGACAGGGAACACTGAAGCTTTCTTT,CSARSRTGNTEAFF
TRBJ2-1,-,-,TRBV5-1,TGCGCCAGCAGCTTGGTGGTTAGGCCGGACAATGAGCAGTTCTTC,CASSLVVRPDNEQFF
TRBJ1-2,-,-,TRBV30,TGTTCCATCGTAGCCGGCAGGGTTACTCCCCGCTATGGCTACACCTTC,CSIVAGRVTPRYGYTF
TRBJ2-2,TRBD2,-,TRBV20-1,TGCAGTGCTGGGGGAGGGTACACCGGGGAGCTGTTTTTT,CSAGGGYTGELFF
TRBJ2-5,-,-,TRBV5-1,TGCGCCAGCAGCTTGGTCCAGGGTAGGGTTCAGACCCAGTACTTC,CASSLVQGRVQTQYF
TRBJ2-1,-,-,TRBV5-6,TGTGCCAGCAGCTTCCAGGGGCTTGTGCAGTTCTTC,CASSFQGLVQFF
TRBJ2-1,-,-,TRBV27,TGTGCCAGCAGTTTTCTTCGGAACAGAGATCCTTTCTCCTACAATGAGCAGTTCTTC,CASSFLRNRDPFSYNEQFF
TRBJ2-1,-,few,TRBV5-1,TGCGCCAGCAGCTTAAGTGGAGGGCTGGATGAGCAGTTCTTC,CASSLSGGLDEQFF
TRBJ2-3,-,-,TRBV19,TGTGCCAGTAGTCTCCAGGGCTTGAATACGCAGTATTTT,CASSLQGLNTQYF